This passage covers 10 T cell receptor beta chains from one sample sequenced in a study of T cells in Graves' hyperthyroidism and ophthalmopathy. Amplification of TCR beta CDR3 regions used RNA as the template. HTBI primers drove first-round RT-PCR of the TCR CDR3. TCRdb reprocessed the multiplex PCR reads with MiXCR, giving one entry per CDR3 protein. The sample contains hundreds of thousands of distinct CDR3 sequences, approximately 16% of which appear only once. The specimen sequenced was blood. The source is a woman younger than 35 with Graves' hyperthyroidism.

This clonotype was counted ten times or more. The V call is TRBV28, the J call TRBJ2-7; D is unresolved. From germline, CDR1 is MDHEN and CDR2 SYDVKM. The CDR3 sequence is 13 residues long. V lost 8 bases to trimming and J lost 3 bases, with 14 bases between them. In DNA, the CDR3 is TGTGCCAGCCGATATACGGGCCGCTACGAGCAGTACTTC. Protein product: CASRYTGRYEQYF. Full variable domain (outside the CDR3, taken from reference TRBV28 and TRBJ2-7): DVKVTQSSRYLVKRTGEKVFLECVQDMDHENMFWYRQDPGLGLRLIYFSYDVKMKEKGDIPEGYSVSREKKERFSLILESASTNQTSMYLCASRYTGRYEQYFGPGTRLTVT.

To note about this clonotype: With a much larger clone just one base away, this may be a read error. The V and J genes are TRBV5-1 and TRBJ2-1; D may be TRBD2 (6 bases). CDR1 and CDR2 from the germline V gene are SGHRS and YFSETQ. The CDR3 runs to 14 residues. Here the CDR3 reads CAGSSEGDAGEQFF. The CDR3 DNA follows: TGCGCCGGCAGCTCGGAGGGCGACGCGGGTGAGCAGTTCTTC.

The CDR3 nucleotides read TGCGCCAGCGGGGACACCTACTACGAGCAGTACTTC. Translated: CASGDTYYEQYF. The V call is TRBV4-1, the J call TRBJ2-7, with a weak D call TRBD1 (6 bases). The germline V gene has CDR1 MGHRA and CDR2 YSYEKL. The length of the CDR3 is 12 residues. V was shortened by 8 bases and J by 3 bases, with 11 bases between the two germline ends.

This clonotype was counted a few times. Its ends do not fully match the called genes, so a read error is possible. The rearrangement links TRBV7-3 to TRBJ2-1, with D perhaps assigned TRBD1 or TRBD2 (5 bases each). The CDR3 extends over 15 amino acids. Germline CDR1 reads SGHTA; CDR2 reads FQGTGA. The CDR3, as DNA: TGTACCAGCAGCGTATCTCAGGGAGACAACAATGAGCAGTTCTTC. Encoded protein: CTSSVSQGDNNEQFF.

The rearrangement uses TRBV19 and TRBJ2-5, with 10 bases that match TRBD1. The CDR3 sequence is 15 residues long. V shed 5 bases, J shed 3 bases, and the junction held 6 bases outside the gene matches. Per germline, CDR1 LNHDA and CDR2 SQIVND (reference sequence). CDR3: CASSGTGAGEETQYF. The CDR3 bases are TGTGCCAGTAGTGGGACAGGGGCCGGAGAAGAGACCCAGTACTTC.

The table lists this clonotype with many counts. Here the CDR3 DNA reads TGTGCCTATACAGGAGGTCGCTACGAGCAGTACTTC. It yields the protein CAYTGGRYEQYF. The chain combines TRBV30 with TRBJ2-7, with D perhaps assigned TRBD1 or TRBD2 (5 bases each). CDR1 is GTSNPN, CDR2 SVGIG, per germline (reference sequence). The germline V and J ends were trimmed by 7 bases and 3 bases, with 13 bases remaining between them. The CDR3 contains 12 residues.

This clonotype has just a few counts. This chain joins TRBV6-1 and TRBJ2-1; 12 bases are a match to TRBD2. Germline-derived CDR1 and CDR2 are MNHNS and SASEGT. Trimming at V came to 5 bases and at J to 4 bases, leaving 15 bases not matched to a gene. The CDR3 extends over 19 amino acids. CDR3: CASSSRTSGILGAYNEQFF. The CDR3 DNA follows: TGTGCCAGCAGTTCTCGGACTAGCGGGATCCTGGGGGCTTACAATGAGCAGTTCTTC.

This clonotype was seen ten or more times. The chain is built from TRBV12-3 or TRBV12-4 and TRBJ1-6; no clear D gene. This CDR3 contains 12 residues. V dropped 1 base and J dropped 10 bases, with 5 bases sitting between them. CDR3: CASSLDASPLHF. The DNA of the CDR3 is TGTGCCAGCAGTTTAGACGCCTCACCCCTCCACTTT.

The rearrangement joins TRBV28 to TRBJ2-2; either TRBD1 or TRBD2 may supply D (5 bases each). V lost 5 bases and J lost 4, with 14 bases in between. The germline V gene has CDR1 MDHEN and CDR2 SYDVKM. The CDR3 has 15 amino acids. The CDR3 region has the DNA TGTGCCAGCAGTGCTTTAGCGAGGGGCACCGGGGAGCTGTTTTTT. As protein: CASSALARGTGELFF.

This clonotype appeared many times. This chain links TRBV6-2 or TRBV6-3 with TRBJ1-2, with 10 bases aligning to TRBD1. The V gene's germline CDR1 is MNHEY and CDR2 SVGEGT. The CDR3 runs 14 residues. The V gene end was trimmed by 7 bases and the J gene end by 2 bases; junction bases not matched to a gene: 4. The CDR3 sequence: CASIPTGGNYGYTF. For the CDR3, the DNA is TGTGCCAGCATCCCGACAGGGGGCAACTATGGCTACACCTTC.